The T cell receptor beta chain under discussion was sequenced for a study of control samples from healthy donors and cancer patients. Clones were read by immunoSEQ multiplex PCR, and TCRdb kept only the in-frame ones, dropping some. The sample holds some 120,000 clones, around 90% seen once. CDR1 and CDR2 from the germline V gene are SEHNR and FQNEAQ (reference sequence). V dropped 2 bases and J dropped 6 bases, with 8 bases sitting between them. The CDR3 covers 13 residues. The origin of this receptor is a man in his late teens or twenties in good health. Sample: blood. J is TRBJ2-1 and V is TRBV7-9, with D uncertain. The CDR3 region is CASSLIPGNEQFF. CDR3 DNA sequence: TGTGCCAGCAGCTTAATCCCGGGCAATGAGCAGTTCTTC.